Listed below are T cell receptor beta chains from one sample, sequenced in a study of shared clonotypes between healthy human individuals. Repertoires were generated with immunoSEQ multiplex PCR, while TCRdb's copy carries only in-frame clones and drops some. The table includes about half a million clones, over 75% detected once. Sequencing was done on a sample of PBMCs. The receptors stem from a middle-aged woman in good health. Some clones in this sample may be carry-over from other donors' samples. Both conserved end residues are part of each CDR3. A D gene is named only where the DNA matches it firmly. Size is omitted from some rows. Given values are once, few, many or a class for expanded clones.

j_call clone_size d_call v_call cdr3_nt cdr3_aa
TRBJ2-5 few TRBD1 TRBV29-1 TGCAGCGTTACGACAGGGTCTCCAGAGACCCAGTACTTC CSVTTGSPETQYF
TRBJ2-5 - TRBD2 TRBV7-3 TGTGCCAGCAGCTCTGGGACTAGCCCAAGACAAGAGACCCAGTACTTC CASSSGTSPRQETQYF
TRBJ1-2 few TRBD1 TRBV10-3 TGTGCCATCAGTGAGCGGGACAGGGCATCAGATGGCTACACCTTC CAISERDRASDGYTF
TRBJ2-7 - TRBD1 TRBV19 TGTGCCAGTAGTAGGGACAGGAACTCCTACGAGCAGTACTTC CASSRDRNSYEQYF
TRBJ2-7 many TRBD1 TRBV6-5 TGTGCCAGCAGTCCAGGACAGGGCAAGCAGTACTTC CASSPGQGKQYF
TRBJ1-2 - - TRBV30 TGTGCCTGGAGTACAGGGACCTATGGCTACACCTTC CAWSTGTYGYTF
TRBJ2-1 - - TRBV11-2 TGTGCCAGTTCGACAGGAGGCCTCAATGAGCAGTTCTTC CASSTGGLNEQFF
TRBJ2-1 once TRBD2 TRBV5-1 TGCGCCAGCGGGCGGGAGAGACATTACAATGAGCAGTTCTTC CASGRERHYNEQFF
TRBJ1-3 - - TRBV15 TGTGCCACCAGCAGTACCGGGCTCGGAGAGTCTGGAAACACCATATATTTT CATSSTGLGESGNTIYF
TRBJ2-3 - - TRBV5-1 TGCGCCAGCAGCTTGGACCGAATAGATACGCAGTATTTT CASSLDRIDTQYF
TRBJ2-7 - TRBD1 TRBV6-7 TGTGCCAGCAGTTACAGGGGACAGTCCTACGAGCAGTACTTC CASSYRGQSYEQYF
TRBJ2-1 - - TRBV4-3 TGCGCCAGCAGCCAAGATCGCGTTCCCGGGGATGAGCAGTTCTTC CASSQDRVPGDEQFF
TRBJ1-2 once - TRBV4-3 TGCGCCAGCAGTTGGACCCGCTCTGCTAACTATGGCTACACCTTC CASSWTRSANYGYTF
TRBJ1-1 - - TRBV29-1 TGCAGCGTTAAGCTGGGGGGAGGAAACACTGAAGCTTTCTTT CSVKLGGGNTEAFF
TRBJ2-7 - - TRBV7-9 TGTGCCAGCACCGAACTATTGGCCGAGCAGTACTTC CASTELLAEQYF
TRBJ2-1 - - TRBV7-6 TGTGCCAGCAGCTCCTCACAGAACAATGAGCAGTTCTTC CASSSSQNNEQFF